This entry describes one T cell receptor (beta chain). This specimen comes from a study of cytomegalovirus exposure and HLA in healthy donors. Healthy bone marrow donors formed the donor group. The CDR3 covers 14 residues. Germline values: CDR1 SEHNR, CDR2 FQNEAQ (reference sequence). Trimming took 4 bases from V and 3 from J, leaving 10 bases between them. The PCR had 60 Vbeta and 13 Jbeta primers. Study processing details: Tens of millions of unique TCR beta chains, roughly 11 million shared, were counted in a later analysis. Generated by immunoSEQ multiplex PCR, the TCRdb table keeps only in-frame clones and is missing some. The V and J calls and clone size were taken over from that table, and D and trimming were inferred from the DNA. The sample has about 110,000 clones; 65% to 80% are singletons.

This clonotype originated in a man younger than 45 in good health and CMV-seropositive. Material: PBMCs. This rearrangement joins TRBV7-9 to TRBJ1-3; D not certain. CDR3 protein: CASSSPQFGNTIYF. The CDR3 region has the DNA TGTGCCAGCAGCTCCCCCCAGTTTGGAAACACCATATATTTT.